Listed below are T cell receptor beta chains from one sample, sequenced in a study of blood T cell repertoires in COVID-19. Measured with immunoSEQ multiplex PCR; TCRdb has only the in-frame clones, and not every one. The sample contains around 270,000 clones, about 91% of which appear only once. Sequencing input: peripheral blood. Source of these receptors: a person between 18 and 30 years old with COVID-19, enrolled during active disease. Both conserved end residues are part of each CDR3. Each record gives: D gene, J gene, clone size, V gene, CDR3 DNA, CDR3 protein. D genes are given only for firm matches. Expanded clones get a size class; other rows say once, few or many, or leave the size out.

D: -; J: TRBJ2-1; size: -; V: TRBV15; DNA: TGTGCCACCAGCAGAGTAATCCTCGATGAGCAGTTCTTC; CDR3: CATSRVILDEQFF
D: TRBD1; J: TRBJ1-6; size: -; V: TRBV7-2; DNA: TGTGCCAGCAGCCCCGAGGACAGGAGACCCCTCCACTTT; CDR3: CASSPEDRRPLHF
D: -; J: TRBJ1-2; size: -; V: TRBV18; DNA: TGTGCCAGCTCCCGGGACACCTATGGCTACACCTTC; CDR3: CASSRDTYGYTF
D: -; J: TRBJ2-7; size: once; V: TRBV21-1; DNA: TGTGCCAGCAGCAAGGAGAGGCGGGGACTAGCGGGAGCTTGCGAGCAGTACTTC; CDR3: CASSKERRGLAGACEQYF
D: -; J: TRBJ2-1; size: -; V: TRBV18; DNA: TGTGCCAGCTCACCACCAGGAGGGAACCATGGTGAGCAGTTCTTC; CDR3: CASSPPGGNHGEQFF
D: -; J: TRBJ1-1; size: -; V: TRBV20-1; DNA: TGCAGTGCTAGTAGCCCGAACACTGAAGCTTTCTTT; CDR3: CSASSPNTEAFF
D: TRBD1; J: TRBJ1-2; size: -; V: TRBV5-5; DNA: TGTGCCAGCAGCTCCCCTTGGGCCCAGGGGGGCTATGGCTACACCTTC; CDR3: CASSSPWAQGGYGYTF
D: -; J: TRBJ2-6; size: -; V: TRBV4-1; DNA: TGCGCCAGCAGCCAAACCGGGACTGGGGCTGGGGCCAACGTCCTGACTTTC; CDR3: CASSQTGTGAGANVLTF
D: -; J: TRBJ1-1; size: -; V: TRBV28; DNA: TGTGCCAGCCAACTCGGTGGTGCTGTCGGGTCTGAAGCTTTCTTT; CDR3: CASQLGGAVGSEAFF
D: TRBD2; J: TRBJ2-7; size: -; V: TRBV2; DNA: TGTGCCAGCAGAGGACTAGCGGAAATTTACGAGCAGTACTTC; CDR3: CASRGLAEIYEQYF
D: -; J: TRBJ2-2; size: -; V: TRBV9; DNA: TGTGCCAGCAGTTCGGAGGGAACCGGGGAGCTGTTTTTT; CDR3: CASSSEGTGELFF
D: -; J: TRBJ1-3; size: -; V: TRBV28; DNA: TGTGCCAGCATCCTGGCGGGGGCCTCTGGAAACACCATATATTTT; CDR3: CASILAGASGNTIYF
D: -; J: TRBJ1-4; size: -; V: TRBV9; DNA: TGTGCCAGCAGCGTAGGGTCAGAGGCAACTAATGAAAAACTGTTTTTT; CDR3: CASSVGSEATNEKLFF
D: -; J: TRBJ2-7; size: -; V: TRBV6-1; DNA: TGTGCCAGCAGTGAAGTAACGGGCTACGAGCAGTACTTC; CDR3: CASSEVTGYEQYF
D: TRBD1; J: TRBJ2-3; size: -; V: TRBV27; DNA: TGTGCCAGCAGTTTTGATCACAGGGGATACACAGATACGCAGTATTTT; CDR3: CASSFDHRGYTDTQYF
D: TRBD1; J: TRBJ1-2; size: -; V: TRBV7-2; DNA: TGTGCCAGCAGCTCAACCGGGACAGGCGATTATGGCTACACCTTC; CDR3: CASSSTGTGDYGYTF
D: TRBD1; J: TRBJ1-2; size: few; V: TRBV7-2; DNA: TGTGCCAGCAGCTCTGGGACAGGAAACTATGGCTACACCTTC; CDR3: CASSSGTGNYGYTF
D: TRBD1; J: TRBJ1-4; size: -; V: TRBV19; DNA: TGTGCCAGTAGGGATCCGGGACAGGGGAGTCGGAGTGAAAAACTGTTTTTT; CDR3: CASRDPGQGSRSEKLFF
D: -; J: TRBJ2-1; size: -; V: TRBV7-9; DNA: TGTGCCAGCAGCTTAGGGGATTTCGATCGGGGTGAGCAGTTCTTC; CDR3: CASSLGDFDRGEQFF
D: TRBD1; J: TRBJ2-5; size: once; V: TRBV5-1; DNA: TGCGCCAGCAGTGCCGGGACAGGGGTAGGAGAGACCCAGTACTTC; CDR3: CASSAGTGVGETQYF
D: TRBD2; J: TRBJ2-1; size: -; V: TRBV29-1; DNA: TGCAGCGTTCGCGGGAGGGCCTACAATGAGCAGTTCTTC; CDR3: CSVRGRAYNEQFF
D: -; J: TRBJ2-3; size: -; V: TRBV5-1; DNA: TGCGCCAGCAAGGCAGGTAGCGGAGGGGCCTCTAGCACAGATACGCAGTATTTT; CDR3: CASKAGSGGASSTDTQYF